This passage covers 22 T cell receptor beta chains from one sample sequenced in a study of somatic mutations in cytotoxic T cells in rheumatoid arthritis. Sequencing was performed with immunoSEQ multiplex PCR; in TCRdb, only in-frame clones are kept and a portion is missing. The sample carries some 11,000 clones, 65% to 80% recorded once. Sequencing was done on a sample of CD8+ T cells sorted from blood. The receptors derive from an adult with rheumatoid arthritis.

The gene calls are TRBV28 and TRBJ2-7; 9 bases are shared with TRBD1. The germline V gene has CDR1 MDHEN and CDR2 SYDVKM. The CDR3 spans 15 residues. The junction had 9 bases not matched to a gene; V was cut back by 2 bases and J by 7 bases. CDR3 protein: CASSLDGQGPREQYF. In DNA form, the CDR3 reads TGTGCCAGCAGTTTAGACGGACAGGGGCCCCGGGAGCAGTACTTC.

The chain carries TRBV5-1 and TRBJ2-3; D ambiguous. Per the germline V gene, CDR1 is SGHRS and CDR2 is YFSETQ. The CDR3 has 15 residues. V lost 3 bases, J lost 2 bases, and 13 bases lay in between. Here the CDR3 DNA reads TGCGCCAGCAGCTCAGCCCTGTCCTTCACAGATACGCAGTATTTT. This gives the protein CASSSALSFTDTQYF.

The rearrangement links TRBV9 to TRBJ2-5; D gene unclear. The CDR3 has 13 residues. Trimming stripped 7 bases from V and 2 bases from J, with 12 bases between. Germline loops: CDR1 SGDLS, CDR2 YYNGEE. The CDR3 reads CASAKGWQETQYF. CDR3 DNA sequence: TGTGCCAGCGCTAAAGGGTGGCAAGAGACCCAGTACTTC.

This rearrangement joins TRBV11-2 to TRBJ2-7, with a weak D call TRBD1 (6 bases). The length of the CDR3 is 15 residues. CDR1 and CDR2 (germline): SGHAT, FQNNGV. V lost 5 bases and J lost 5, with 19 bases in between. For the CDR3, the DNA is TGTGCCAGCAGCCTACACCCCGGGACATATAACGAGCAGTACTTC. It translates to CASSLHPGTYNEQYF. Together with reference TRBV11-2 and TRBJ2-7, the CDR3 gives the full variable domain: EAGVAQSPRYKIIEKRQSVAFWCNPISGHATLYWYQQILGQGPKLLIQFQNNGVVDDSQLPKDRFSAERLKGVDSTLKIQPAKLEDSAVYLCASSLHPGTYNEQYFGPGTRLTVT.

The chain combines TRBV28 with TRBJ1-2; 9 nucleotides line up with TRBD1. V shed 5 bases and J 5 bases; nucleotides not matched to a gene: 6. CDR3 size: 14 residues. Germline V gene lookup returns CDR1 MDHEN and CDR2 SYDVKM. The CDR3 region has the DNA TGTGCCAGCAGTGGCCAACAGGGGGCGTATGGCTACACCTTC. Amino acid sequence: CASSGQQGAYGYTF.

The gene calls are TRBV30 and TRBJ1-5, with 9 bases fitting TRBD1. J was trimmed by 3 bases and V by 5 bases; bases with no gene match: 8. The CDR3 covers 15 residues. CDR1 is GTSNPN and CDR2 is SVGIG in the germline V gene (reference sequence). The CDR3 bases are TGTGCCTGGTGTCCGGGACAGGGAAACAATCAGCCCCAGCATTTT. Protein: CAWCPGQGNNQPQHF.

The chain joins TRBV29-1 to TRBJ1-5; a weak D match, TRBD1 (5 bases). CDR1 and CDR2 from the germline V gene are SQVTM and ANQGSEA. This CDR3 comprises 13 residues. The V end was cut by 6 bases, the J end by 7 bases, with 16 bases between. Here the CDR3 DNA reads TGCAGCGTAGTCAGGGAAAAAGGGCAGCCCCAGCATTTT. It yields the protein CSVVREKGQPQHF.

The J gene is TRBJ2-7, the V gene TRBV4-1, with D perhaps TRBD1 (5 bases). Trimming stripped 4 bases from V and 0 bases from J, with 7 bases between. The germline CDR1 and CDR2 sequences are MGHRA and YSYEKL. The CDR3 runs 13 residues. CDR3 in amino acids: CASSPTVSYEQYF. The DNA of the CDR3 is TGCGCCAGCAGCCCGACAGTCTCCTACGAGCAGTACTTC.

The CDR3 nucleotides are TGTGCCAGTACCCCATGGGCAGCCGAGGGCACTGAAGCTTTCTTT. This codes for CASTPWAAEGTEAFF. This chain connects TRBV19 to TRBJ1-1; D uncertain. This CDR3 has 15 residues. Germline V CDR1 and CDR2: LNHDA, SQIVND (reference sequence). The V end lost 7 bases, the J end lost 4 bases, and 19 bases lay between the germline ends.

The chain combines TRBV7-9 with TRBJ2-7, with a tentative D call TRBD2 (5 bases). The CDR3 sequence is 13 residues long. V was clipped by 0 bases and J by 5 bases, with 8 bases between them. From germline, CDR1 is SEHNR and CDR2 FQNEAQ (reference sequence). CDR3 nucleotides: TGTGCCAGCAGCTTAGCTTTGGAGGACGAGCAGTACTTC. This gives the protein CASSLALEDEQYF. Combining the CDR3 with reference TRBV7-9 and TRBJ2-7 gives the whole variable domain DTGVSQNPRHKITKRGQNVTFRCDPISEHNRLYWYRQTLGQGPEFLTYFQNEAQLEKSRLLSDRFSAERPKGSFSTLEIQRTEQGDSAMYLCASSLALEDEQYFGPGTRLTVT.

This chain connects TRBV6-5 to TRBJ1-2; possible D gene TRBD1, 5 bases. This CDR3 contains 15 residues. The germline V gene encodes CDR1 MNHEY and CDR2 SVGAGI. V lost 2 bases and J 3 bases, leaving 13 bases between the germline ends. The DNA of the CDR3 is TGTGCCAGCAGTTACCTCGGGGACTTAGACTATGGCTACACCTTC. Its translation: CASSYLGDLDYGYTF.

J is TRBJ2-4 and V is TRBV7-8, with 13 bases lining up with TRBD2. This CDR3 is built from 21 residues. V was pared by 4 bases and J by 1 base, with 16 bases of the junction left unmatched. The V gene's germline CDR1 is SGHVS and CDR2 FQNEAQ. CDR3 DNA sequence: TGTGCCAGCAGCTCACCCGGGACTAGCGGGGACCTCCGTCTGGCCAAAAACATTCAGTACTTC. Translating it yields CASSSPGTSGDLRLAKNIQYF.

The CDR3 bases are TGTGCCAGCAGTAACGTTGGGGATACGCAGTATTTT. Translating gives CASSNVGDTQYF. The gene calls are TRBV27 and TRBJ2-3; D gene ambiguous. This CDR3 is 12 amino acids long. Between the trimmed V and J ends, which lost 5 bases and 6 bases, there was a span of 9 bases. Germline V gives CDR1 MNHEY, CDR2 SMNVEV (reference sequence).

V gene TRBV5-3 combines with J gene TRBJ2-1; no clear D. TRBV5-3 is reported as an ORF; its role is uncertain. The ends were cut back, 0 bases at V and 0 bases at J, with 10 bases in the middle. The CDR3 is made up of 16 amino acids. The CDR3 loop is CARSLGSACSYNEQFF. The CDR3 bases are TGTGCCAGAAGCTTGGGGTCGGCCTGCTCCTACAATGAGCAGTTCTTC.

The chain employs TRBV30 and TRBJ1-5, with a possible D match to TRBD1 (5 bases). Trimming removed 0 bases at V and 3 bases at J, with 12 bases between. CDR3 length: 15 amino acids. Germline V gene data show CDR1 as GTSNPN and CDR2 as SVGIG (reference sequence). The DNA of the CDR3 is TGTGCCTGGAGTGTTTCCCCGGACAACAATCAGCCCCAGCATTTT. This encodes CAWSVSPDNNQPQHF. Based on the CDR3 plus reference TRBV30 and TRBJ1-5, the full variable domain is SQTIHQWPATLVQPVGSPLSLECTVEGTSNPNLYWYRQAAGRGLQLLFYSVGIGQISSEVPQNLSASRPQDRQFILSSKKLLLSDSGFYLCAWSVSPDNNQPQHFGDGTRLSIL.

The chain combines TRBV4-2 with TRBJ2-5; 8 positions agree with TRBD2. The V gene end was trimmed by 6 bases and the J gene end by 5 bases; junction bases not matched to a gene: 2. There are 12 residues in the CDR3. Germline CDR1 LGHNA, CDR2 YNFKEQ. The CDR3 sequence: CASRRGEETQYF. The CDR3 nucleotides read TGTGCCAGCAGGCGGGGGGAGGAGACCCAGTACTTC.

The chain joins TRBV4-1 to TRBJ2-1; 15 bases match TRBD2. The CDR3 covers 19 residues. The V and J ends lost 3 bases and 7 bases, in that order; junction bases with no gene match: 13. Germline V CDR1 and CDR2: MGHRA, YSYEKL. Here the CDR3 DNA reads TGCGCCAGCAGCCACCCCGGGACTAGCGGGGGGATGGCTTGGAATGAGCAGTTCTTC. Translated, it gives CASSHPGTSGGMAWNEQFF.

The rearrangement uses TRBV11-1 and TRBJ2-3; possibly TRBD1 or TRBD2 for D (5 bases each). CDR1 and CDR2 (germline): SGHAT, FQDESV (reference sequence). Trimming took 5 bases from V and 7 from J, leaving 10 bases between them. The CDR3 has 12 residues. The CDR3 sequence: CASSTGLHTQYF. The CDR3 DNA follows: TGTGCCAGCAGCACAGGACTCCATACGCAGTATTTT.

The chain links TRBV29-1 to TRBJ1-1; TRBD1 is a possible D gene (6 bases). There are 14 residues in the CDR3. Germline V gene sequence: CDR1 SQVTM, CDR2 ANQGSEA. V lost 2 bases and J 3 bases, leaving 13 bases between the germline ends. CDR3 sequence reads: CSVELGAWDTEAFF. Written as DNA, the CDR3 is TGCAGCGTTGAACTGGGGGCGTGGGACACTGAAGCTTTCTTT. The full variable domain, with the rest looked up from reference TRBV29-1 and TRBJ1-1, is SAVISQKPSRDICQRGTSLTIQCQVDSQVTMMFWYRQQPGQSLTLIATANQGSEATYESGFVIDKFPISRPNLTFSTLTVSNMSPEDSSIYLCSVELGAWDTEAFFGQGTRLTVV.

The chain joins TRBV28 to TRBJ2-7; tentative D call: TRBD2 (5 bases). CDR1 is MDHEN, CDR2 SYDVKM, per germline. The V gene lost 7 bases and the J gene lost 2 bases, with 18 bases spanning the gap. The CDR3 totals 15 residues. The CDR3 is CASKQPDLIPYEQYF. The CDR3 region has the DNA TGTGCCAGCAAACAACCGGACTTGATTCCCTACGAGCAGTACTTC.

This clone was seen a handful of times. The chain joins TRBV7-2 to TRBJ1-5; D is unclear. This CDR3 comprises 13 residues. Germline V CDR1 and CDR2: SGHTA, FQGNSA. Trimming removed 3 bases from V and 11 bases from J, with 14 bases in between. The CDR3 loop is CASSFGSPSAQHF. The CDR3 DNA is TGTGCCAGCAGCTTCGGATCTCCTTCGGCCCAGCATTTT.

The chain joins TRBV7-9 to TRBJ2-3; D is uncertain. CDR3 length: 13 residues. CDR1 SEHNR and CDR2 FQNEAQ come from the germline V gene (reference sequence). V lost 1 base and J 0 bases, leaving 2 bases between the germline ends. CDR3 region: CASSLVSTDTQYF. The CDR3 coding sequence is TGTGCCAGCAGCTTAGTTAGCACAGATACGCAGTATTTT.